This TCR beta chain was profiled in a study of T cells after yellow fever vaccination. Looking at the study overall: Fractions containing few cells were prepared with SMART-Seq v4 Ultra Low Input. Notes on the study in general: The secondary response peaked faster, at day 5 versus 15, but was weaker. Once the booster was given, most primary-vaccination clones reappeared, at around 95% for CD4 and more than 85% for CD8.

There are many counts of this clonotype. The antigen is unknown. Generation of TCR cDNA used 5'RACE template switching (which added a universal primer site and UMIs). A single record per CDR3 protein comes from TCRdb applying MiXCR to the 5' RACE reads. Altogether some 220,000 distinct CDR3 sequences are present, about 3% being singletons, with the ten largest covering around 3.2%. V shed 5 bases and J shed 1 base, with 18 bases lying between them. The CDR3 covers 17 residues. Germline V lookup: CDR1 SGHTA, CDR2 FQGNSA. The clonotype comes from a man aged 18 to 29 who received the YFV17D yellow fever vaccine. The material was CD4+ T cells sorted from PBMCs, obtained 10 days after the yellow fever booster vaccination. This rearrangement joins TRBV7-2 to TRBJ2-1, with a possible D match to TRBD2 (6 bases). CDR3 sequence reads: CASSNLRGTGSYNEQFF. CDR3 sequence (DNA): TGTGCCAGCAGCAACCTCCGGGGGACCGGATCCTACAATGAGCAGTTCTTC. The variable domain in full, completed from reference TRBV7-2 and TRBJ2-1, reads GAGVSQSPSNKVTEKGKDVELRCDPISGHTALYWYRQSLGQGLEFLIYFQGNSAPDKSGLPSDRFSAERTGGSVSTLTIQRTQQEDSAVYLCASSNLRGTGSYNEQFFGPGTRLTVL.